The T cell receptor beta chain under discussion was sequenced for a study of tumour-infiltrating T cells in Burkitt lymphoma. In the study overall: All epidemiological Burkitt lymphoma subtypes were represented in the cohort. Overall and progression-free survival were predicted by productive clonality. Study-level points and caveats: Public clonotypes, several, appeared across numerous Burkitt lymphoma patients.

For this clone: Its antigen remains unidentified.

Measured with immunoSEQ multiplex PCR; TCRdb has only the in-frame clones, and not every one. The table has 45,000 to 60,000 clones, less than 35% seen once. CDR3 length: 15 residues. CDR1 is LNHDA, CDR2 SQIVND, per germline (reference sequence). Trimming cost V 6 bases and J 10 bases; bases outside gene matches: 16. The chain recombines TRBV19 with TRBJ1-1; the match to TRBD1 covers 8 bases. The source of this sequence is a human donor with Burkitt lymphoma. The sequenced material came from tumor tissue. The chain's CDR3 is CASRQLDRADPTAFF. CDR3 nucleotide sequence: TGTGCCAGTAGACAACTGGACAGGGCGGACCCGACAGCTTTCTTT.